This TCR beta chain was retrieved from a study of preoperative IRX-2 immunotherapy in early breast cancer. The CDR3 has 14 amino acids. V dropped 4 bases and J dropped 4 bases, with 14 bases sitting between them. Clones were sequenced by immunoSEQ multiplex PCR, and TCRdb holds only the in-frame ones, with some missing. The table includes approximately 26,000 clones, about three quarters detected once. Treatment: preoperative locoregional IRX-2 cytokine immunotherapy. This TCR derives from a human donor with breast cancer. This specimen was lymph node tissue, taken after IRX-2 immunotherapy. The chain carries TRBV7-1 and TRBJ2-7; D is undetermined. TRBV7-1 has ORF status, its function being uncertain. CDR3 bases: TGTGCCAGCAGCTTAATTGGGCCATCTTACGAGCAGTACTTC. This codes for CASSLIGPSYEQYF.